This T cell receptor (beta chain) emerged from a study of human T cells and chemical hapten exposure. On the study more broadly: Donors were sensitized with 2% DPC on the upper inner arm. DPC (0.01%) was patch tested on the upper back and read at 6 days. Study conclusions and caveats: Compared with pre-sensitization or healthy control sets, expanded TCRs clustered more. Patch test scores rose with PT1 expanded TCR counts, a positive correlation.

From the RACE reads, TCRdb called clonotypes with MiXCR, one entry per CDR3 protein. The sample carries more than 65,000 distinct CDR3 sequences, over 9% recorded once. Time point defined: patch test 1, 2 weeks after DPC sensitization. Documented treatment: therapeutic diphenylcyclopropenone sensitization with weekly scalp DPC. Concerning this clonotype itself: Its antigen is undetermined.

The CDR3 loop spans 17 amino acids. The germline gives CDR1 ENHRY, CDR2 SYGVKD. Deletions cut 0 bases from V and 0 bases from J, with 12 bases between. The J gene is TRBJ1-5, the V gene TRBV10-3; D unclear. The sequenced sample was whole blood, obtained in connection with sensitization to the hapten diphenylcyclopropenone (DPC). The clonotype originates from a woman aged 50 to 65 with alopecia areata. Some clones in this sample may be carry-over from other donors' samples. Written as DNA, the CDR3 is TGTGCCATCAGTGAGTCGGAGGGTCTCTATAGCAATCAGCCCCAGCATTTT. This gives the protein CAISESEGLYSNQPQHF.